These 16 T cell receptor beta chains were all obtained from the same sample, sequenced in a study of cytomegalovirus exposure and HLA in healthy donors. PCR was performed using 60 Vbeta and 13 Jbeta primers. TCRdb's copy holds only in-frame clones and misses some; the assay was immunoSEQ multiplex PCR. There are around 190,000 clones in the sample; around 78% occur only once, and over 12% lies in the top ten. The sequenced sample was PBMCs. All receptors derive from a young woman in good health and CMV-seropositive.

This clone was recorded a few times. Written as DNA, the CDR3 is TGTGCCAGCAGCGTAAGCGGCAGCAATGAGCAGTTCTTC. Amino acid sequence: CASSVSGSNEQFF. V gene TRBV9 combines with J gene TRBJ2-1; TRBD2 is a possible D gene (5 bases). The CDR3 totals 13 residues. The germline gives CDR1 SGDLS, CDR2 YYNGEE. V was cut by 1 base and J by 6 bases, with 8 bases left in between.

The V and J genes are TRBV5-1 and TRBJ2-3; 10 nucleotides agree with TRBD2. The CDR3 has 18 amino acids. The trim removed 2 bases at V and 2 bases at J, leaving 11 bases unmatched. CDR1 and CDR2 from the germline V gene are SGHRS and YFSETQ. The CDR3 reads CASSFFLAGVGATDTQYF. The CDR3 nucleotides are TGCGCCAGCAGCTTTTTCCTAGCGGGAGTGGGGGCCACAGATACGCAGTATTTT.

This clone was seen a few times. The genes are TRBV5-8 and TRBJ1-5, with TRBD1 as a possible D gene (6 bases). V was pared by 4 bases and J by 5 bases, with 13 bases between. The CDR3 runs to 14 residues. Per the germline V gene, CDR1 is SGHTS and CDR2 is YDEGEE. The CDR3 sequence: CASSPGYRDQPQHF. DNA of the CDR3: TGTGCCAGCAGCCCGGGGTACAGGGATCAGCCCCAGCATTTT.

This rearrangement joins TRBV6-5 to TRBJ2-5; D is perhaps TRBD1 (6 bases). The CDR3 sequence is 13 residues long. The V end was cut by 7 bases, the J end by 4 bases, with 13 bases between. Germline V gives CDR1 MNHEY, CDR2 SVGAGI. DNA for the CDR3: TGTGCCAGCAAAGTACAGGGAAGAGAGACCCAGTACTTC. Translation gives CASKVQGRETQYF.

The V call is TRBV6-6, the J call TRBJ1-1; TRBD1 matches 8 bases. Germline loops: CDR1 MNHNY, CDR2 SVGAGI (reference sequence). V shed 5 bases, J shed 6 bases, and the junction held 11 bases outside the gene matches. The CDR3 spans 15 residues. The CDR3 DNA sequence: TGTGCCAGCAGTCTTGTTTCAGGGGGCTCGGCTGAAGCTTTCTTT. Translating gives CASSLVSGGSAEAFF.

The count of this clone is one. In nucleotides, the CDR3 is TGTGCCAGCAGCTTGGAGGGGAGGAATTCACCCCTCCACTTT. It encodes CASSLEGRNSPLHF. The chain combines TRBV5-5 with TRBJ1-6; perhaps TRBD1 as D (5 bases). Germline V gene lookup returns CDR1 SGHKS and CDR2 YYEKEE (reference sequence). The CDR3 spans 14 residues. The V end was cut by 0 bases, the J end by 7 bases, with 8 bases between.

The chain couples TRBV10-3 to TRBJ2-1; the match to TRBD1 covers 7 bases. The J segment lost 7 bases and the V segment lost 10 bases, leaving 4 bases of the junction unmatched. The CDR3 consists of 11 residues. Germline CDR1 ENHRY, CDR2 SYGVKD. This CDR3 is CATTGVNEQFF. CDR3 DNA sequence: TGTGCCACAACAGGGGTTAATGAGCAGTTCTTC.

The chain combines TRBV18 with TRBJ2-3; possible D gene TRBD1, 5 bases. V shed 1 base and J shed 2 bases, with 13 bases lying between them. Per the germline V gene, CDR1 is KGHSH and CDR2 is LQKENI. The CDR3 has 16 amino acids. CDR3 bases: TGTGCCAGCTCACCACAACAGGAACCCCACACAGATACGCAGTATTTT. Amino acids: CASSPQQEPHTDTQYF.

The chain carries TRBV30 and TRBJ2-2; no definite D call. Germline loops: CDR1 GTSNPN, CDR2 SVGIG (reference sequence). Trimming took off 4 bases at V and 3 bases at J, with 12 bases between the two ends. This CDR3 is 14 amino acids long. This CDR3 reads CAWNSLLDTGELFF. In DNA form, the CDR3 reads TGTGCCTGGAATAGCCTTCTGGACACCGGGGAGCTGTTTTTT.

This chain joins TRBV21-1 and TRBJ1-1. TRBV21-1 is tagged as a pseudogene. The CDR3 sequence is 14 residues long. The CDR3 DNA is TGTGCCAGCAGCAAAGGAAAGCTGAACACTGAAGCTTTCTTT. Its translation is CASSKGKLNTEAFF.

V usage is TRBV11-2 and J usage is TRBJ2-7; 12 bases match TRBD2. The germline V gene encodes CDR1 SGHAT and CDR2 FQNNGV. V shed 0 bases, J shed 4 bases, and the junction held 4 bases outside the gene matches. The CDR3 runs 16 residues. The CDR3 region is CASSLDSLAGGYEQYF. CDR3 DNA sequence: TGTGCCAGCAGCTTAGATTCCCTAGCGGGAGGGTACGAGCAGTACTTC.

The chain couples TRBV28 to TRBJ2-6; 8 nucleotides line up with TRBD2. J gave up 4 bases and V 7 bases, and 6 bases lay outside the gene matches. This CDR3 is 15 amino acids long. Germline CDR1 is MDHEN and CDR2 is SYDVKM. The DNA of the CDR3 is TGTGCCAGCACGTCGGGGGGGGCAGGGGCCAACGTCCTGACTTTC. Translation: CASTSGGAGANVLTF.

The gene calls are TRBV4-1 and TRBJ2-3; 15 bases fit TRBD2. V was clipped by 3 bases and J by 2 bases; unmatched bases: 9. The germline V gene has CDR1 MGHRA and CDR2 YSYEKL. CDR3 length: 19 amino acids. The CDR3 loop reads CASSQVPGLAGGITDTQYF. The DNA for the CDR3 is TGCGCCAGCAGCCAGGTTCCGGGACTAGCGGGGGGTATCACAGATACGCAGTATTTT.

This rearrangement joins TRBV19 to TRBJ2-5; D remains ambiguous. CDR1 LNHDA and CDR2 SQIVND come from the germline V gene (reference sequence). There are 13 residues in the CDR3. V lost 4 bases, J lost 1 base, and 7 bases lay in between. DNA of the CDR3: TGTGCCAGTAGTAGGTACTTCCAAGAGACCCAGTACTTC. Its translation is CASSRYFQETQYF.

The chain joins TRBV28 to TRBJ1-6, with 7 bases fitting TRBD1. The V and J ends lost 5 bases and 7 bases, in that order; junction bases with no gene match: 5. The CDR3 consists of 14 residues. From germline, CDR1 is MDHEN and CDR2 SYDVKM. DNA of the CDR3: TGTGCCAGCAGTCTACAGGGGTGGAATTCACCCCTCCACTTT. Translating gives CASSLQGWNSPLHF.

This rearrangement joins TRBV27 to TRBJ2-7; 10 positions agree with TRBD1. The V gene end was trimmed by 3 bases and the J gene end by 1 base; junction bases not matched to a gene: 6. CDR3 size: 16 residues. The germline CDR1 and CDR2 sequences are MNHEY and SMNVEV (reference sequence). The CDR3 region is CASSFGKGQGSYEQYF. CDR3 coding DNA: TGTGCCAGCAGTTTTGGTAAGGGACAGGGGTCCTACGAGCAGTACTTC.